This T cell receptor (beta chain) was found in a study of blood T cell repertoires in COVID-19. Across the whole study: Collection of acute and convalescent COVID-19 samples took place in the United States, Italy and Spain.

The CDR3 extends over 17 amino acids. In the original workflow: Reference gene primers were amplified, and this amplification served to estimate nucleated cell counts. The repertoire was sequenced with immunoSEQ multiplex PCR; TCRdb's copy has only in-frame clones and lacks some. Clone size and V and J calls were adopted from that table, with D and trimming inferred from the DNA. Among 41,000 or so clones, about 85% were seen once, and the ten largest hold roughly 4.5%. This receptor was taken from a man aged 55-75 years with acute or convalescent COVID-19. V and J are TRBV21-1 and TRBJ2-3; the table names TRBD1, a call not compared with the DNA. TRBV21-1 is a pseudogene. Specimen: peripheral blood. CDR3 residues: CASSKRCRDRYTDTQYF. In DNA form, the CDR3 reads TGTGCCAGCAGCAAACGATGCCGGGACAGATACACAGATACGCAGTATTTT.